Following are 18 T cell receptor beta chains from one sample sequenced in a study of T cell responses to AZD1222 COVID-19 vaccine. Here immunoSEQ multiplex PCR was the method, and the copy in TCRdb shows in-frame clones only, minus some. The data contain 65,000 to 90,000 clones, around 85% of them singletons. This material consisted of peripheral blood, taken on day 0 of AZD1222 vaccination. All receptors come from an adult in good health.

CDR3 in DNA: TGCGCCAGCAGCTCCTCAGGGGGGGCCGGGGAGCTGTTTTTT. The encoded protein is CASSSSGGAGELFF. This chain joins TRBV5-1 and TRBJ2-2; perhaps D is TRBD1 or TRBD2 (7 bases each). The ends were cut back, 3 bases at V and 6 bases at J, with 12 bases in the middle. The CDR3 extends over 14 amino acids. In germline, CDR1 is SGHRS, CDR2 YFSETQ. The full variable domain, rest sourced from reference TRBV5-1 and TRBJ2-2, is KAGVTQTPRYLIKTRGQQVTLSCSPISGHRSVSWYQQTPGQGLQFLFEYFSETQRNKGNFPGRFSGRQFSNSRSEMNVSTLELGDSALYLCASSSSGGAGELFFGEGSRLTVL.

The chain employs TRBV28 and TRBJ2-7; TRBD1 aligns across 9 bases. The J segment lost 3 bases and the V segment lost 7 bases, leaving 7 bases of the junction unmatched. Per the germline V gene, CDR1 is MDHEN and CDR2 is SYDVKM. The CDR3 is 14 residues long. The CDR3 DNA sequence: TGTGCCAGCAACACCGGGACAGGGTTCTACGAGCAGTACTTC. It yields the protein CASNTGTGFYEQYF.

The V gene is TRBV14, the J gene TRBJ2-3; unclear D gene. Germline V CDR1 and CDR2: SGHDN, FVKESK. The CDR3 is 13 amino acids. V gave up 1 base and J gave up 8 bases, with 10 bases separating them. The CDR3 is CASSQVRRATQYF. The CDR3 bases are TGTGCCAGCAGCCAAGTACGGAGAGCTACGCAGTATTTT.

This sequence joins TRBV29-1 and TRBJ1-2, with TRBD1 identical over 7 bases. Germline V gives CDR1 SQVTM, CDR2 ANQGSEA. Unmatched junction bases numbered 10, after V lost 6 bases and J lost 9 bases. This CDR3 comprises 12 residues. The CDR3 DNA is TGCAGCGTGGGGACAGACCTAGGGAGCTACACCTTC. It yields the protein CSVGTDLGSYTF. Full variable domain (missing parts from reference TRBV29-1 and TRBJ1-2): SAVISQKPSRDICQRGTSLTIQCQVDSQVTMMFWYRQQPGQSLTLIATANQGSEATYESGFVIDKFPISRPNLTFSTLTVSNMSPEDSSIYLCSVGTDLGSYTFGSGTRLTVV.

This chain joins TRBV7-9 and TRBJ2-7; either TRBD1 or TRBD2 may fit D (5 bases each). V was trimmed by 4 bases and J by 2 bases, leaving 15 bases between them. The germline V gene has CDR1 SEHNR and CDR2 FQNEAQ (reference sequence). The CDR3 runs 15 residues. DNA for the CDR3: TGTGCCAGCAGCTCGAGAGGGACCCTTACCTACGAGCAGTACTTC. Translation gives CASSSRGTLTYEQYF.

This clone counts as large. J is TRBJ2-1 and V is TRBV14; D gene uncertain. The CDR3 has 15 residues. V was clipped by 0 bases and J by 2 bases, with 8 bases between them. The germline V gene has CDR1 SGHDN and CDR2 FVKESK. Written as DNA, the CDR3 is TGTGCCAGCAGCCAAGAAAGGTTTACCTACAATGAGCAGTTCTTC. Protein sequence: CASSQERFTYNEQFF.

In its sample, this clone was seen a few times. CDR3 coding DNA: TGTGCCAGTAGGCCCGACTTAGCGTCCAATGAGCAGTTCTTC. As protein: CASRPDLASNEQFF. This chain links TRBV19 with TRBJ2-1, with D possibly TRBD2 on 5 matching bases. The ends were cut back, 6 bases at V and 6 bases at J, with 15 bases in the middle. This CDR3 contains 14 residues. Germline CDR1 and CDR2: LNHDA and SQIVND (reference sequence).

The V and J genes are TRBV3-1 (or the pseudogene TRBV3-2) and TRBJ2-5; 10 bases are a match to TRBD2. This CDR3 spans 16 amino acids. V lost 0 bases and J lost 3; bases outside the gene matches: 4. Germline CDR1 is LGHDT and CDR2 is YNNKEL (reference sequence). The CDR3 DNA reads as TGTGCCAGCAGCCAAGATGGAGCGGGGGGGGAAGAGACCCAGTACTTC. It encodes CASSQDGAGGEETQYF.

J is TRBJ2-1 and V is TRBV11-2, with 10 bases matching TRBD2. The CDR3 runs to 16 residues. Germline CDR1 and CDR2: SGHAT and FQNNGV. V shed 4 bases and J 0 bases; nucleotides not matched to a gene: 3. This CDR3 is CASSYLAGGSYNEQFF. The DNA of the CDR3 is TGTGCCAGCAGCTACTTAGCGGGGGGCTCCTACAATGAGCAGTTCTTC.

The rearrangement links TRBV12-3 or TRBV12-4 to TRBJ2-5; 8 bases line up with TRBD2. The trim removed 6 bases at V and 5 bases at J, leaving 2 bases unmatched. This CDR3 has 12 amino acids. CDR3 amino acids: CASSSGGETQYF. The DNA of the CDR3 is TGTGCCAGCAGCTCGGGGGGGGAGACCCAGTACTTC.

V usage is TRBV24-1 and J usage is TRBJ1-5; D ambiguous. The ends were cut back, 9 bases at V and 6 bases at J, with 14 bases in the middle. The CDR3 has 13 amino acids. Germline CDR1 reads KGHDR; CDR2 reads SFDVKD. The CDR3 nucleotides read TGTGCCACCTTCATTGCACCGGCTCAGCCCCAGCATTTT. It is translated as CATFIAPAQPQHF.

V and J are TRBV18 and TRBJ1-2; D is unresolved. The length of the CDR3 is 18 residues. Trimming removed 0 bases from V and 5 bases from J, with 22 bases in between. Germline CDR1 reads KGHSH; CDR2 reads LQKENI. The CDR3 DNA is TGTGCCAGCTCACCACCGGGTTTGTCACGTTTGGAGCAATATGGCTACACCTTC. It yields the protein CASSPPGLSRLEQYGYTF.

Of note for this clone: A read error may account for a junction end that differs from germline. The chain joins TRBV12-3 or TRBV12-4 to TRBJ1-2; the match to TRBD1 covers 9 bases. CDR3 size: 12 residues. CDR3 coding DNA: TGTGCCAGCAGGAAGGGACAGGGCTCCCTCGAATTC. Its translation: CASRKGQGSLEF.

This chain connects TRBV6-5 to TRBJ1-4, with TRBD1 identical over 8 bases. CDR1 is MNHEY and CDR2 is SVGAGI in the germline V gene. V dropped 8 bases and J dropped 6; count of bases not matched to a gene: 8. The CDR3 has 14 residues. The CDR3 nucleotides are TGTGCCAGCGGCCGGACAGGGACTTATGAAAAACTGTTTTTT. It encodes CASGRTGTYEKLFF.

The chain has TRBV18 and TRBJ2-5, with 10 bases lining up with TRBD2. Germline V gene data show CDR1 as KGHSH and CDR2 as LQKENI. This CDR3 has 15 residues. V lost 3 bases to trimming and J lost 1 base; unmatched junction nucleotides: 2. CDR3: CASSPGLALQETQYF. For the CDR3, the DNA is TGTGCCAGCTCACCGGGACTAGCGCTCCAAGAGACCCAGTACTTC.

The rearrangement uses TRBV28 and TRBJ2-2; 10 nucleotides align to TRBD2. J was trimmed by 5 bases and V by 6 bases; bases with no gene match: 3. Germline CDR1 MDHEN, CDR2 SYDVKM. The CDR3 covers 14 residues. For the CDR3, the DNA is TGTGCCAGCAGAGCGGGAGGGGCGACCGGGGAGCTGTTTTTT. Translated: CASRAGGATGELFF.

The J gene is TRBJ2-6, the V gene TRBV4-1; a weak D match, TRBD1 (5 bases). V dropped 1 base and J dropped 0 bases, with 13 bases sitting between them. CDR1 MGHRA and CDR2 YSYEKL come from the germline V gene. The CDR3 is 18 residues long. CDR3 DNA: TGCGCCAGCAGCCAAGGACTCCGACAGAACTCTGGGGCCAACGTCCTGACTTTC. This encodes CASSQGLRQNSGANVLTF.

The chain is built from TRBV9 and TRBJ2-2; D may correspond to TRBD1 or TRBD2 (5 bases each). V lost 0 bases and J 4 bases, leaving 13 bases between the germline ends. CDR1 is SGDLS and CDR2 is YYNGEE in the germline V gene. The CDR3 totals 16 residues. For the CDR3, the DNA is TGTGCCAGCAGCGTAGTTGAGGGGCGCGGCACCGGGGAGCTGTTTTTT. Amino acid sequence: CASSVVEGRGTGELFF.